The present TCR beta chain was sequenced within a study of response to subunit inactivated influenza vaccine (dated by TCRdb to the late 2010s). Study-wide context: Deep quantitative T cell receptor repertoire profiling was used in the study to track responses to a trivalent subunit inactivated influenza vaccine. Findings and caveats that apply to the study as a whole: It was suggested by the authors that each seasonal influenza vaccination may recruit only a limited number of new T cells.

This clonotype turned up a few times. No cognate antigen has been identified for it. Base-call qualities are not available, and no considerably larger clone is one nucleotide away. The CDR3 spans 17 residues, from the cysteine through the phenylalanine. CDR3 DNA is the only sequence kept; it has 51 bases, read in frame from the first base. CDR1 LGHNA and CDR2 YSLEER are derived from the germline V gene. After removal of 1 base from V and 5 bases from J, the junction retains 8 bases not matched to a gene. Receptor amplification or capture employed RT-PCR. Sequencing took place on an Illumina HiSeq 2500. The raw public reads went through TCRdb reprocessing: fastp at Q25, MiXCR clone calling, in-frame beta chains kept. CDR3 protein sequences are deduplicated, and each keeps its most common genes and DNA. The sample table records around 790,000 distinct CDR3 sequences; over 20% of these occur just once. The leading ten clones occupy 10% of the sample.

The specimen was PBMCs from blood, collected less than 6 days after vaccination. The V and J segments used are TRBV4-3 and TRBJ2-5; 12 bases in the junction line up with TRBD2. This TCR was recovered from a man aged 45-65 years who received an inactivated influenza vaccine. Donor details come from another sample of the same person, matched by shared clones. Here is the DNA: TGCGCCAGCAGCCAAGCCGTGACTAGCGGGAGCCGGGAGACCCAGTACTTC. This gives the protein CASSQAVTSGSRETQYF.